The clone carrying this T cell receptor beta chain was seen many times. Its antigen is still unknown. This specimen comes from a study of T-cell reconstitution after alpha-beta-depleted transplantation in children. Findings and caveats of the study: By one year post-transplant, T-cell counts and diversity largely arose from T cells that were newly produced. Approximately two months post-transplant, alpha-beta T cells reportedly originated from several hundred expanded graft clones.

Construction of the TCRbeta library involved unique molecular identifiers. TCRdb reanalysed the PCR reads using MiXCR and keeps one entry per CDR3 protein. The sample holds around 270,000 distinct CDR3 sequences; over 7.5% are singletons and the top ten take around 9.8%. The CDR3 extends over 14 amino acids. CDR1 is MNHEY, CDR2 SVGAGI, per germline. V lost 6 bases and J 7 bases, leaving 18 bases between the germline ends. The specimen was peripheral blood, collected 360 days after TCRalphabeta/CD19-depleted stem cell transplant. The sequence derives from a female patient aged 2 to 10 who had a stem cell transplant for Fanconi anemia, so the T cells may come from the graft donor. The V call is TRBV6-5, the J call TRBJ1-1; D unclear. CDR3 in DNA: TGTGCCAGCAGCATCGGACGGGAACATATTGAAGCTTTCTTT. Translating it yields CASSIGREHIEAFF.